This paragraph reports one T cell receptor beta chain. These data come from a study of blood T cell repertoires in COVID-19. TCRdb's table, derived via immunoSEQ multiplex PCR, lists solely in-frame clones and lacks some. The repertoire holds roughly 400,000 clones, less than 95% seen once, with less than 0.75% in the top ten. The CDR3 runs to 14 residues. Germline trimming cut 3 bases from V and 7 bases from J; bases unmatched to any gene: 6. Germline loops: CDR1 SGHRS, CDR2 YFSETQ. Which cohort a participant joined came from the clinical history participants gave. Recovered status applied to Cohort 3 donors who had two consecutive negative PCRs. It also applied to those with clearance or with symptom resolution.

The sequenced sample was PBMCs or T cells enriched from blood (not recorded which). This chain links TRBV5-1 with TRBJ1-1; 10 bases are a match to TRBD1. The sequence was collected from a man aged 18 to 35 who had recovered from COVID-19. The CDR3 is CASSSGTGDLEAFF. In nucleotides, the CDR3 is TGCGCCAGCAGCTCCGGGACAGGGGACCTTGAAGCTTTCTTT. The entire variable domain, with the rest obtained from reference TRBV5-1 and TRBJ1-1, is as follows: KAGVTQTPRYLIKTRGQQVTLSCSPISGHRSVSWYQQTPGQGLQFLFEYFSETQRNKGNFPGRFSGRQFSNSRSEMNVSTLELGDSALYLCASSSGTGDLEAFFGQGTRLTVV.